The 3 T cell receptor beta chains in this list originate from one sample, sequenced in a study of blood T cell repertoires in COVID-19. TCRdb's table, derived via immunoSEQ multiplex PCR, lists solely in-frame clones and lacks some. The sample comprises 180,000 or so clones, approximately 82% of which are singletons, and approximately 6.9% rests with the top ten. The sample consisted of peripheral blood. Receptors originate from a human donor with acute or convalescent COVID-19. The donor label of this sample is uncertain.

V and J are TRBV3-1 (or the pseudogene TRBV3-2) and TRBJ2-7; 7 nucleotides match TRBD2. The CDR3 runs 15 residues. The J segment lost 2 bases and the V segment lost 3 bases, leaving 7 bases of the junction unmatched. Per the germline V gene, CDR1 is LGHDT and CDR2 is YNNKEL (reference sequence). The DNA for the CDR3 is TGTGCCAGCAGCCATGACGGACTAGTAACCTACGAGCAGTACTTC. As protein: CASSHDGLVTYEQYF.

In its sample, this clone was seen many times. The rearrangement links TRBV25-1 to TRBJ1-2; perhaps TRBD1 as D (5 bases). V lost 1 base to trimming and J lost 6 bases, with 15 bases between them. From germline, CDR1 is MGHDK and CDR2 SYGVNS. The CDR3 is made up of 15 amino acids. The CDR3 loop reads CASSEWAGPRDGYTF. The CDR3 coding sequence is TGTGCCAGCAGTGAATGGGCAGGGCCGAGAGATGGCTACACCTTC.

The chain recombines TRBV28 with TRBJ1-1; D uncertain. Trimming took 4 bases from V and 3 from J, leaving 3 bases between them. The CDR3 consists of 11 residues. The germline V gene has CDR1 MDHEN and CDR2 SYDVKM. For the CDR3, the DNA is TGTGCCAGCAGTTCCTACACTGAAGCTTTCTTT. Its translation: CASSSYTEAFF.